Below, 28 T cell receptor beta chains from the same sample are listed, as sequenced in a study of cytomegalovirus exposure and HLA in healthy donors. Primers included in the PCR were 60 Vbeta and 13 Jbeta primers. Profiled with immunoSEQ multiplex PCR; TCRdb holds only in-frame clones, not every one. The sample contains 170,000 or so clones, roughly four fifths of which appear only once. The sequenced sample was PBMCs. The receptors here all came from a woman in her twenties or thirties in good health and CMV-seronegative.

V usage is TRBV2 and J usage is TRBJ1-4; no clear D gene. Looked up from germline, CDR1 is SNHLY and CDR2 is FYNNEI. The ends were cut back, 2 bases at V and 15 bases at J, with 16 bases in the middle. This CDR3 is 13 amino acids long. The chain's CDR3 is CASSETRILMMFF. The CDR3 nucleotides are TGTGCCAGCAGTGAAACGAGAATTCTGATGATGTTTTTT. The full variable domain, rest sourced from reference TRBV2 and TRBJ1-4, is EPEVTQTPSHQVTQMGQEVILRCVPISNHLYFYWYRQILGQKVEFLVSFYNNEISEKSEIFDDQFSVERPDGSNFTLKIRSTKLEDSAMYFCASSETRILMMFFGSGTQLSVL.

Turning to this clone: One end of the junction fails to match germline, which may point to a read error. This chain joins TRBV7-2 and TRBJ1-2, with 7 positions matching TRBD1. The germline V gene encodes CDR1 SGHTA and CDR2 FQGNSA. This CDR3 contains 16 residues. The CDR3 spells CASSQVGSQGGRGYTF. The CDR3 DNA is TGCGCCAGCAGCCAAGTTGGAAGTCAGGGGGGCCGGGGCTACACCTTC.

The sample holds a few counts of this clone. The chain is built from TRBV7-6 and TRBJ2-3, with TRBD2 identical over 12 bases. CDR1 is SGHVS and CDR2 is FNYEAQ in the germline V gene. CDR3 length equals 19 residues. V was clipped by 1 base and J by 0 bases; unmatched bases: 8. CDR3 sequence (DNA): TGTGCCAGCAGCTTAGGGCTAGCGGGAGGGAAAAGCAGCACAGATACGCAGTATTTT. It yields the protein CASSLGLAGGKSSTDTQYF. The full variable domain, with the rest looked up from reference TRBV7-6 and TRBJ2-3, is GAGVSQSPRYKVTKRGQDVALRCDPISGHVSLYWYRQALGQGPEFLTYFNYEAQQDKSGLPNDRFSAERPEGSISTLTIQRTEQRDSAMYRCASSLGLAGGKSSTDTQYFGPGTRLTVL.

The chain has TRBV7-2 and TRBJ1-6; D is unclear. Germline loops: CDR1 SGHTA, CDR2 FQGNSA. CDR3 length: 15 residues. Trimming left V 5 bases short and J 5 bases short, with 13 bases between. CDR3 bases: TGTGCCAGCAGCCGACACCCGACTAATAATTCACCCCTCCACTTT. Translation gives CASSRHPTNNSPLHF.

The J gene is TRBJ1-2, the V gene TRBV28; D may be TRBD1 (5 bases). Germline CDR1 and CDR2: MDHEN and SYDVKM. This CDR3 spans 13 amino acids. Trimming took 3 bases from V and 8 from J, leaving 13 bases between them. As DNA, the CDR3 is TGTGCCAGCAGTTTTCGGGGCGCGGGGGGCTACACCTTC. Translation gives CASSFRGAGGYTF.

The V call is TRBV4-3, the J call TRBJ1-4; D remains ambiguous. The germline gives CDR1 LGHNA, CDR2 YSLEER. This CDR3 is built from 15 residues. V was clipped by 4 bases and J by 1 base, with 10 bases between them. The CDR3 reads CASSRDRRTNEKLFF. The CDR3, as DNA: TGCGCCAGCAGCCGAGACCGGAGAACTAATGAAAAACTGTTTTTT.

This sequence joins TRBV11-2 and TRBJ1-1, with 7 nucleotides matching TRBD1. Germline assignment: CDR1 SGHAT and CDR2 FQNNGV. The CDR3 extends over 14 amino acids. V lost 6 bases and J lost 11; bases outside the gene matches: 15. The CDR3 nucleotides are TGTGCCAGCAGTCGTAAAACAGGGGCGGGAGGGGCTTTCTTT. Its translation is CASSRKTGAGGAFF.

This sequence joins TRBV11-3 and TRBJ2-3; 8 nucleotides agree with TRBD1. Germline V gene data show CDR1 as SGHNT and CDR2 as YENEEA. Germline trimming cut 5 bases from V and 0 bases from J; bases unmatched to any gene: 7. The CDR3 is 16 amino acids. CDR3 in DNA: TGTGCCAGCAGCACAGGACAGGGCTGGAGCACAGATACGCAGTATTTT. Protein sequence: CASSTGQGWSTDTQYF. Full variable domain (remainder filled in from reference TRBV11-3 and TRBJ2-3): EAGVVQSPRYKIIEKKQPVAFWCNPISGHNTLYWYLQNLGQGPELLIRYENEEAVDDSQLPKDRFSAERLKGVDSTLKIQPAELGDSAVYLCASSTGQGWSTDTQYFGPGTRLTVL.

The chain joins TRBV6-5 to TRBJ1-1; D not certain. V gave up 6 bases and J gave up 6 bases, with 8 bases separating them. This CDR3 has 11 residues. CDR1 MNHEY and CDR2 SVGAGI come from the germline V gene. This CDR3 is CASSTQSEAFF. Here the CDR3 DNA reads TGTGCCAGCAGCACTCAATCTGAAGCTTTCTTT.

V gene TRBV28 combines with J gene TRBJ2-1; D might be TRBD1 (8 bases). The CDR3 sequence is 15 residues long. V lost 8 bases and J lost 6, with 20 bases in between. Germline assignment: CDR1 MDHEN and CDR2 SYDVKM. The chain's CDR3 is CASLGGDRNTNEQFF. The CDR3 region has the DNA TGTGCCAGCCTAGGGGGGGACAGGAATACCAATGAGCAGTTCTTC.

The rearrangement links TRBV7-2 to TRBJ1-2, with 9 positions matching TRBD1. The V gene's germline CDR1 is SGHTA and CDR2 FQGNSA. CDR3 length: 14 residues. The ends lost 0 bases at V and 8 bases at J; junction bases unmatched: 4. The CDR3 protein is CASSLAQQGAGYTF. The CDR3 DNA is TGTGCCAGCAGCTTAGCGCAACAGGGGGCGGGCTACACCTTC.

V is TRBV2 and J is TRBJ2-1; weak D call: TRBD1 (6 bases). V was clipped by 10 bases and J by 8 bases, with 21 bases between them. Germline V gives CDR1 SNHLY, CDR2 FYNNEI. The CDR3 contains 14 residues. CDR3 protein: CATDRIPEPDEQFF. CDR3 DNA sequence: TGTGCCACAGACAGGATCCCAGAGCCCGATGAGCAGTTCTTC.

This chain connects TRBV25-1 to TRBJ1-1; D is possibly TRBD1 (5 bases). The CDR3 extends over 13 amino acids. Germline values: CDR1 MGHDK, CDR2 SYGVNS. V lost 6 bases and J 7 bases, leaving 15 bases between the germline ends. This chain's CDR3 is CASSAQPDSEAFF. CDR3 DNA: TGTGCCAGCAGCGCCCAGCCCGACAGTGAAGCTTTCTTT.

The CDR3 region has the DNA TGTGCCAGCAGCTTGGTCCAAGGAGCGGAGCAGTTCTTC. This codes for CASSLVQGAEQFF. The V and J genes are TRBV5-6 and TRBJ2-1, with D unclear. The V end lost 0 bases, the J end lost 10 bases, and 11 bases lay between the germline ends. From germline, CDR1 is SGHDT and CDR2 YYEEEE. The CDR3 is 13 amino acids.

The chain combines TRBV2 with TRBJ1-5; 10 bases are a match to TRBD1. The V segment lost 5 bases and the J segment 5 bases; nucleotides outside the gene matches: 6. The CDR3 extends over 15 amino acids. CDR1 SNHLY and CDR2 FYNNEI come from the germline V gene. The CDR3 DNA sequence: TGTGCCAGCAGTAGGGACAGGGGAGTGGATCAGCCCCAGCATTTT. Translating gives CASSRDRGVDQPQHF.

The gene calls are TRBV28 and TRBJ2-1; TRBD2 matches 12 bases. V lost 7 bases to trimming and J lost 2 bases; unmatched junction nucleotides: 9. The germline gives CDR1 MDHEN, CDR2 SYDVKM. The length of the CDR3 is 17 residues. This CDR3 reads CASKGASGRGAYNEQFF. DNA of the CDR3: TGTGCCAGCAAGGGAGCTAGCGGGAGGGGTGCCTACAATGAGCAGTTCTTC.

This chain connects TRBV11-3 to TRBJ1-1; D remains ambiguous. With 4 bases removed from V and 1 base from J, the gap between germline ends came to 7 bases. This CDR3 spans 13 amino acids. The V gene's germline CDR1 is SGHNT and CDR2 YENEEA. The CDR3 nucleotides read TGTGCCAGCAGCTCAACATGGAACACTGAAGCTTTCTTT. This translates into CASSSTWNTEAFF.

This clone has a single count. The V call is TRBV6-5, the J call TRBJ1-4; D perhaps matches TRBD1 (5 bases). Trimming removed 6 bases from V and 7 bases from J, with 18 bases in between. This CDR3 is built from 15 residues. Germline CDR1 reads MNHEY; CDR2 reads SVGAGI. The CDR3 nucleotides read TGTGCCAGCAGCCTCCGGGGGGGAGTAGGTGAAAAACTGTTTTTT. This sequence encodes CASSLRGGVGEKLFF.

This clone was counted between two and nine times. The genes are TRBV7-2 and TRBJ2-3; D gene uncertain. Germline V CDR1 and CDR2: SGHTA, FQGNSA. V was shortened by 5 bases and J by 5 bases, with 11 bases between the two germline ends. CDR3 length: 13 residues. The CDR3 sequence is CASSARFVDTQYF. In DNA, the CDR3 is TGTGCCAGCAGCGCGCGTTTTGTAGATACGCAGTATTTT.

The genes are TRBV30 and TRBJ1-5; the D is unclear. Trimming cost V 5 bases and J 2 bases, with 7 bases left between them. The CDR3 is 12 residues long. Germline V lookup: CDR1 GTSNPN, CDR2 SVGIG (reference sequence). CDR3 sequence (DNA): TGTGCCTGGTCCTTAGGCAATCAGCCCCAGCATTTT. It translates to CAWSLGNQPQHF.

The sample holds one count of this clone. CDR3 in DNA: TGTGCCAGCAGCCCATCGGGAGGCCACCTCTCCTACAATGAGCAGTTCTTC. It encodes CASSPSGGHLSYNEQFF. The chain carries TRBV7-8 and TRBJ2-1; 7 positions agree with TRBD2. This CDR3 comprises 17 residues. V trimming: 5 bases; J trimming: 0 bases; junction bases outside the gene matches: 10. Germline values: CDR1 SGHVS, CDR2 FQNEAQ.

This chain links TRBV6-5 with TRBJ1-2, with TRBD1 identical over 8 bases. V lost 7 bases to trimming and J lost 8 bases; unmatched junction nucleotides: 12. Germline assignment: CDR1 MNHEY and CDR2 SVGAGI. This CDR3 region has 14 residues. Written as DNA, the CDR3 is TGTGCCAGCAACCCAGGGGGCTCAGTTTTCGGCTACACCTTC. It translates to CASNPGGSVFGYTF.

The J gene is TRBJ1-5, the V gene TRBV19; D possibly corresponds to TRBD1 (5 bases). Per the germline V gene, CDR1 is LNHDA and CDR2 is SQIVND (reference sequence). V was pared by 11 bases and J by 6 bases, with 17 bases between. The CDR3 sequence is 13 residues long. CDR3 loop: CAPRTGGSQPQHF. Here the CDR3 DNA reads TGTGCCCCCAGAACGGGGGGGAGTCAGCCCCAGCATTTT. The full variable domain, its missing parts supplied by reference TRBV19 and TRBJ1-5, is DGGITQSPKYLFRKEGQNVTLSCEQNLNHDAMYWYRQDPGQGLRLIYYSQIVNDFQKGDIAEGYSVSREKKESFPLTVTSAQKNPTAFYLCAPRTGGSQPQHFGDGTRLSIL.

The chain joins TRBV21-1 to TRBJ1-2; TRBD1, the table's D call, lacks a check against the DNA. TRBV21-1 is a recognized pseudogene. The CDR3 covers 17 residues. CDR3 sequence: CASSDKKEDSYQYGYTF. CDR3 coding DNA: TGTGCCAGCAGCGATAAGAAAGAGGACAGTTACCAGTATGGCTACACCTTC.

The chain combines TRBV28 with TRBJ1-2; D uncertain. The CDR3 is 15 amino acids. Germline-derived CDR1 and CDR2 are MDHEN and SYDVKM. V shed 6 bases and J shed 7 bases, with 21 bases lying between them. CDR3 nucleotides: TGTGCCAGCAGCCCGACCAACCAGGCTGCGTTTGGCTACACCTTC. It codes for CASSPTNQAAFGYTF.

This clone has just a few counts. The chain joins TRBV4-3 to TRBJ1-2; D is undetermined. V dropped 0 bases and J dropped 5 bases, with 22 bases sitting between them. There are 18 residues in the CDR3. Germline CDR1 is LGHNA and CDR2 is YSLEER. The CDR3 here is CASSQDFTSRGGGYGYTF. The CDR3 region has the DNA TGCGCCAGCAGCCAAGACTTTACATCTAGAGGTGGAGGTTATGGCTACACCTTC.

The chain has TRBV9 and TRBJ1-2; 10 bases fit TRBD1. V shed 3 bases, J shed 4 bases, and the junction held 6 bases outside the gene matches. CDR1 is SGDLS, CDR2 YYNGEE, per germline. This CDR3 is built from 15 residues. The DNA of the CDR3 is TGTGCCAGCAGCGCAGACAGGGGGCGCGGCTATGGCTACACCTTC. Its translation: CASSADRGRGYGYTF.

The CDR3 DNA reads TGTGCCAGCAGTTTCGACAGGGGTTCCTACGAGCAGTACTTC. Translating gives CASSFDRGSYEQYF. This chain joins TRBV28 and TRBJ2-7; TRBD1 matches at 8 bases. CDR3 size: 14 residues. Germline-derived CDR1 and CDR2 are MDHEN and SYDVKM. Trimming removed 3 bases from V and 1 base from J; junction bases left unmatched: 2. Combining the CDR3 with reference TRBV28 and TRBJ2-7 gives the whole variable domain DVKVTQSSRYLVKRTGEKVFLECVQDMDHENMFWYRQDPGLGLRLIYFSYDVKMKEKGDIPEGYSVSREKKERFSLILESASTNQTSMYLCASSFDRGSYEQYFGPGTRLTVT.